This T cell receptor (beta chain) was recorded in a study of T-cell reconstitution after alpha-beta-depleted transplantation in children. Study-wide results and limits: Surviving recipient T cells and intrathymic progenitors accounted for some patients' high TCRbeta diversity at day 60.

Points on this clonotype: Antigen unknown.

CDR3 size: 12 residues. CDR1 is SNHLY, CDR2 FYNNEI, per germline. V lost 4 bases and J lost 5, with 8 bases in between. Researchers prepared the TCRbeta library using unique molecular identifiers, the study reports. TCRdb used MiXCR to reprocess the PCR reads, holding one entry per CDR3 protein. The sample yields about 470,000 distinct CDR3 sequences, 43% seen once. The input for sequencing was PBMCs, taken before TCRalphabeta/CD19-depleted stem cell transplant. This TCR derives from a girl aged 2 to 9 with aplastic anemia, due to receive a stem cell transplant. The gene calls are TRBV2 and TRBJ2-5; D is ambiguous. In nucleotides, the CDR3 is TGTGCCAGCAGTGTAAGGCAGGAGACCCAGTACTTC. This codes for CASSVRQETQYF.